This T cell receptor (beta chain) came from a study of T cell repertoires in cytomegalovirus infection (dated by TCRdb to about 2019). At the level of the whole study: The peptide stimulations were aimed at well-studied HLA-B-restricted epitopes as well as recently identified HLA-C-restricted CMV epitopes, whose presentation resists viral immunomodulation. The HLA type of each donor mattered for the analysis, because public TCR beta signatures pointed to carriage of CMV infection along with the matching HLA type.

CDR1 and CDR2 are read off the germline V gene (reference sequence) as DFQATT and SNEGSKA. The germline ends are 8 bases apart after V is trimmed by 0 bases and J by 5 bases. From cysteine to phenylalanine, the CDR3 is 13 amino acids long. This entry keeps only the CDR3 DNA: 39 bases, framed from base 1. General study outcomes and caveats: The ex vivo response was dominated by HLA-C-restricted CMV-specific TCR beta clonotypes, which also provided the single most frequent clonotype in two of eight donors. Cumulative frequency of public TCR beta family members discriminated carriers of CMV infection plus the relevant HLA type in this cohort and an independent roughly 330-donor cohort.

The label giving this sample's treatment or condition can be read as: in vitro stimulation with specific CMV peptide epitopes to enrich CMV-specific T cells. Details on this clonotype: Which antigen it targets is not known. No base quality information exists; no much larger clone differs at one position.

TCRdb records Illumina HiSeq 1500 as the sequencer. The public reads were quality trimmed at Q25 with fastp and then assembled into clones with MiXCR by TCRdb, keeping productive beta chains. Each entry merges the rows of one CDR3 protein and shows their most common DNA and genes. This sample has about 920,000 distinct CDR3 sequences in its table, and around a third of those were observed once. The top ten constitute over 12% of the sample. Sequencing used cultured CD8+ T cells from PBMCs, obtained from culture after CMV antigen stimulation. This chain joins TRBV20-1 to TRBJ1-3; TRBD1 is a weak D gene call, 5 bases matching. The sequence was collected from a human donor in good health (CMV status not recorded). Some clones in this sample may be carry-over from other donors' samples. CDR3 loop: CSARERGRNTIYF. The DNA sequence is TGCAGTGCTAGAGAAAGGGGTAGAAACACCATATATTTT.